The sample holds a few counts of the clone carrying this T cell receptor beta chain. Its target is unknown. Amplification of TCR beta CDR3 regions was performed using RNA transcripts as template. The study used the HTBI primer set for a first-round RT-PCR of the TCR CDR3. MiXCR, run by TCRdb on the multiplex PCR reads, gives a single entry per CDR3 protein. There are hundreds of thousands of distinct CDR3 sequences in the sample; about 22% occur only once, and 45% to 55% lies in the top ten. This record comes from a study of T cells in Graves' hyperthyroidism and ophthalmopathy. Study-level information: Peripheral blood was secured at the point of initial diagnosis, before any treatment. Regarding the study as a whole: Ophthalmopathy onset followed model prediction by a median roughly 6 months.

The CDR3 loop spans 13 amino acids. V lost 7 bases, J lost 1 base, and 6 bases stayed unmatched. Germline V CDR1 and CDR2: SQVTM, ANQGSEA. Ophthalmopathy patients had Clinical Activity Score at least 3, NOSPECS grade at least 4, duration under 3 months. Researchers barred patients who had uncontrolled infection, other autoimmune disease, pregnancy or lactation. The source of this sequence is a woman between 70 and 85 years old with Graves' ophthalmopathy. The source material was blood. This chain connects TRBV29-1 to TRBJ1-1; 7 bases map to TRBD1. CDR3 amino acids: CSADRAQNTEAFF. CDR3 in DNA: TGCAGCGCCGACAGGGCCCAGAACACTGAAGCTTTCTTT.